The next 2 T cell receptor beta chains were all read from a single sample in a study of blood T cell repertoires in COVID-19 (TCRdb year 2020). The library was made by the immunoSEQ multiplex PCR assay. This immuneACCESS table, as held by TCRdb, lists in-frame sequences with V and J called but not all clones. Of the missing ones, under half trace to an unresolved V gene in checked studies; the others have no known cause. This sample comprises some 250,000 clones, about four fifths of them detected only once. The ten most abundant clones make up roughly 9.4% of the sample. Sample: peripheral blood. The receptors were sampled from a man between 35 and 55 years old with active or convalescent COVID-19.

The chain uses TRBV12-5 and TRBJ2-1; 9 bases fit TRBD1. The CDR3 runs 16 residues. Unmatched junction bases numbered 8, after V lost 1 base and J lost 7 bases. Germline assignment: CDR1 LGHNT and CDR2 FRNRAP. DNA of the CDR3: TGTGCTAGTGGTTTGGGAGGGACAGGGAGACTGAATGAGCAGTTCTTC. It translates to CASGLGGTGRLNEQFF.

This chain uses TRBV4-1 with TRBJ2-7; D is undetermined. Germline V lookup: CDR1 MGHRA, CDR2 YSYEKL. This CDR3 is built from 14 residues. The ends were cut back, 0 bases at V and 4 bases at J, with 10 bases in the middle. For the CDR3, the DNA is TGCGCCAGCAGCCAAGACCCCGGCAGGTACGAGCAGTACTTC. This encodes CASSQDPGRYEQYF.